This T cell receptor (beta chain) was found in a study of beta chain features in type 1 diabetes (dated by TCRdb to the late 2010s). Regarding the study in general: No differences in mean age, gender distribution, total cell number or subset yield were found between patients and healthy donors. A total of some 100,000,000 sorted cells were examined across all samples, and the number of cells per subset was strongly correlated with RNA yield. Regulatory and stem cell-like memory subsets were isolated from only 8 patients and roughly 8 healthy donors, whereas naive and central memory subsets came from all 30 or so donors. The study compared TCRB repertoires of sorted circulating CD4+ T cell subsets between recently diagnosed type 1 diabetes patients and matched healthy donors. Here is what the overall study found, with its caveats: In all four CD4+ subsets, TCRB CDR3 length was moderately but significantly shorter in type 1 diabetes patients. Naive, central memory and regulatory TCRB repertoires appeared more similar among patients than among healthy donors. Because cDNA was sequenced instead of genomic DNA, highly expressing activated cells could be over-represented, though the groups showed no difference in activation or CD3 levels. Shorter templates might be favored by PCR, yet because patient and control samples were amplified and corrected together, any such skew would affect both groups equally. Patients with type 1 diabetes made fewer insertions and deleted more nucleotides at VDJ recombination sites, implying thymic rearrangement abnormalities. Only small numbers of individuals were included in the HLA sub-analyses, which left unresolved whether HLA type had any influence on TCRB rearrangement.

Details on this clone: Its recognized antigen is unknown. Base qualities are not recorded, but no much larger clone differs from it by a single base.

Inclusive of the bounding cysteine and phenylalanine, the CDR3 is 13 residues long. Of all the DNA, just the CDR3 is kept, 39 bases in frame from base 1. CDR1 and CDR2, looked up from the germline V gene, are SGHRS and YFSETQ. V drops 4 bases and J drops 6 bases, leaving 11 bases in between. Each donor gave one peripheral blood draw, approximately 110 mL on average, collected into heparinised tubes. Naive, central memory, regulatory and stem cell-like memory CD4+ T cells were sorted on a BD FACSAria II using a panel including CD45RO, CCR7, CD25, CD127, CD95 and CD27. All sorted populations exceeded 98% purity. PBMCs were isolated right away by Lymphoprep density gradient centrifugation and were stained directly, without culture. Samples were stained and sorted in pairs, with one healthy donor and one patient per experiment, so that batch effects were minimized. All of the isolated RNA was reverse transcribed with the High Capacity cDNA Reverse Transcription Kit, so expressed TCRB transcripts were sequenced. Deep immunoSEQ sequencing was applied to naive, central memory and regulatory T cell samples, giving an average of roughly 3.6 million total reads per sample. Sorted cells were lysed in RLT buffer, and RNA was extracted using DNase-treated RNeasy Micro or Mini kits according to cell number. To prevent cross-contamination, each cell subset was processed individually, whereas patient and healthy donor samples were processed jointly. The immunoSEQ multiplex PCR was used to amplify TCRB sequences from cDNA, generating 87-bp fragments that spanned the CDR3 region. Sequencing of the amplicons was performed on the Illumina HiSeq platform. In the authors' own workflow: Synthetic template baselines were used to correct PCR bias computationally, reads within Hamming distance 2 were collapsed, and singletons that could not be merged were discarded. Reads were aligned against IMGT so that V, D and J genes, CDR3 length and insertions or deletions at six rearrangement sites could be assigned. Clonotype counts were normalized to sorted cell number within each subset before computing true diversity and Gini coefficients with the tcR R package. The overlap coefficient, calculated on TCRB nucleotide sequences, was used to measure repertoire sharing. As a proxy for the pre-selection repertoire, out-of-frame TCRB sequences from naive cells were analyzed. TCRdb took over this immuneACCESS table, retaining in-frame rearrangements with V and J assigned. Such tables are incomplete; in checked studies, under half of the missing clones stem from an unresolved V gene, and the remainder is unexplained. Clonal size and the V and J genes are those of that table, whereas D and trimming came from the DNA. Present in this sample are roughly 400,000 clones, 14% of which were seen just once. The ten largest clonotypes hold approximately 0.038% of the sample.

The chain is made from TRBV5-1 and TRBJ2-1, with an unclear D gene assignment. This sequence originates from a man younger than 40 in good health. The sample was naive CD4+ T cells from blood. The cell subset or site label of this sample denotes: true naive CD4+ T cells. CDR3 loop: CASSLLVRNEQFF. The DNA sequence is given as TGCGCCAGCAGCCTCCTGGTCCGCAATGAGCAGTTCTTC.